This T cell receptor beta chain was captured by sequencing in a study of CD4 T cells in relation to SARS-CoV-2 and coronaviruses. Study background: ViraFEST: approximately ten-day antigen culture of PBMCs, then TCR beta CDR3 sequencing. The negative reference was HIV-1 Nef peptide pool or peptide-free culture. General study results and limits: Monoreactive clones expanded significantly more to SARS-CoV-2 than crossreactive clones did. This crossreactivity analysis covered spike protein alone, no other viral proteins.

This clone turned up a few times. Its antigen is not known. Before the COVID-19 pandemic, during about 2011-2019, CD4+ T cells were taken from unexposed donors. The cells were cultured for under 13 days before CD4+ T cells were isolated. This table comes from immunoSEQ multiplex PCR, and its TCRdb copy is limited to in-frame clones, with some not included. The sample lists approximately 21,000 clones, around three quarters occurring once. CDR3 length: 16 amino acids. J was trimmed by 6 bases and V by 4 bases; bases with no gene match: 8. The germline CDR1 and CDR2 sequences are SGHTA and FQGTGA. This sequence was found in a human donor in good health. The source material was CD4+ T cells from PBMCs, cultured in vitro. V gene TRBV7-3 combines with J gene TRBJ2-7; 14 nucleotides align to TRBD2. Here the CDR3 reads CASSSNPGLAGVEQYF. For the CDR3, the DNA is TGTGCCAGCAGCTCTAACCCGGGACTAGCGGGAGTCGAGCAGTACTTC.